A single sample gave rise to the 25 T cell receptor beta chains below, sequenced in a study of OX40 agonist ivuxolimab in advanced cancers. The protocol was immunoSEQ multiplex PCR, while the TCRdb copy is restricted to in-frame clones and leaves out a portion. The sample yields tens of thousands of clones, about 84% seen once. The sample was CD4+ or CD8+ T cells sorted from blood, taken in a trial of the OX40 agonist ivuxolimab. The origin of the receptors is an adult with an advanced solid tumor such as melanoma, head and neck, liver or kidney cancer.

CDR3 bases: TGTGCCAGCAGCAACAGGGGCCTCTCTGGAAACACCATATATTTT. It translates to CASSNRGLSGNTIYF. The genes are TRBV2 and TRBJ1-3, with TRBD1 matching 7 bases. Germline trimming cut 6 bases from V and 0 bases from J; bases unmatched to any gene: 5. Germline V gene data show CDR1 as SNHLY and CDR2 as FYNNEI. CDR3 size: 15 residues.

The rearrangement joins TRBV5-4 to TRBJ2-5; 13 bases match TRBD2. The CDR3 runs 16 residues. After removal of 3 bases from V and 2 bases from J, the junction contained 4 bases not matched to a gene. The germline gives CDR1 SGHNT, CDR2 YYREEE (reference sequence). CDR3 in amino acids: CASSSGLAGAQETQYF. The CDR3 DNA reads as TGTGCCAGCAGCTCTGGACTAGCGGGAGCGCAAGAGACCCAGTACTTC.

Concerning this clone: The junction does not match germline at one end; this may be a read error. The chain uses TRBV5-1 and TRBJ2-1; 7 positions match TRBD2. The germline V gene encodes CDR1 SGHRS and CDR2 YFSETQ. The CDR3 length is 14 residues. CDR3 in amino acids: CASTTGGGYSEQFF. CDR3 bases: TGCGCCAGCACGACGGGAGGAGGTTACAGTGAGCAGTTCTTC.

This clone was found once. V and J are TRBV6-5 and TRBJ2-1, with D unclear. From germline, CDR1 is MNHEY and CDR2 SVGAGI. The CDR3 extends over 15 amino acids. Trimming pared 5 bases from V and 0 bases from J, leaving 11 bases between. CDR3 DNA: TGTGCCAGCAGTATCGATCTCAGCTCCTACAATGAGCAGTTCTTC. Translated: CASSIDLSSYNEQFF.

The rearrangement uses TRBV4-1 and TRBJ2-5; D is tentatively TRBD1 or TRBD2 (6 bases each). This CDR3 has 14 residues. CDR1 and CDR2 (germline): MGHRA, YSYEKL. With 0 bases removed from V and 6 bases from J, the gap between germline ends came to 11 bases. The CDR3 region has the DNA TGCGCCAGCAGCCAAGATCCGGGGGCCAAGACCCAGTACTTC. Translating gives CASSQDPGAKTQYF.

This chain uses TRBV5-5 with TRBJ2-7; 10 bases agree with TRBD2. This CDR3 is built from 15 residues. CDR1 and CDR2 from the germline V gene are SGHKS and YYEKEE (reference sequence). Unmatched junction bases numbered 4, after V lost 2 bases and J lost 2 bases. The CDR3: CASSLTGTSAYEQYF. The CDR3 DNA follows: TGTGCCAGCAGCTTAACCGGGACTAGCGCCTACGAGCAGTACTTC.

This rearrangement joins TRBV28 to TRBJ1-1; maybe TRBD1 (5 bases). The CDR3 loop spans 14 amino acids. CDR1 and CDR2 from the germline V gene are MDHEN and SYDVKM. V was shortened by 7 bases and J by 3 bases, with 15 bases between the two germline ends. In DNA form, the CDR3 reads TGTGCCAGCACCCTAGGACACTTGGACACTGAAGCTTTCTTT. This sequence encodes CASTLGHLDTEAFF.

V and J are TRBV18 and TRBJ2-3; 9 nucleotides match TRBD1. The germline V gene has CDR1 KGHSH and CDR2 LQKENI. This CDR3 is built from 19 residues. The J segment lost 0 bases and the V segment lost 3 bases, leaving 13 bases of the junction unmatched. DNA for the CDR3: TGTGCCAGCTCACCTTGGACAGGGGAGGCGGGAATAAGCACAGATACGCAGTATTTT. Amino acids: CASSPWTGEAGISTDTQYF.

J is TRBJ1-2 and V is TRBV2; D call uncertain. Trimming took off 7 bases at V and 8 bases at J, with 5 bases between the two ends. CDR1 and CDR2 from the germline V gene are SNHLY and FYNNEI. The CDR3 is made up of 9 amino acids. The CDR3 here is CASIPGYTF. The DNA of the CDR3 is TGTGCCAGCATCCCCGGCTACACCTTC.

In this sample, this clone turned up once. This sequence joins TRBV11-3 and TRBJ2-1; D is unclear. This CDR3 has 12 residues. CDR1 is SGHNT, CDR2 YENEEA, per germline. Trimming pared 5 bases from V and 4 bases from J, leaving 6 bases between. The CDR3 region is CASSDDYNEQFF. The CDR3 DNA reads as TGTGCCAGCAGCGACGATTACAATGAGCAGTTCTTC.

The chain recombines TRBV5-8 with TRBJ1-1, with D perhaps TRBD1 (5 bases). The germline CDR1 and CDR2 sequences are SGHTS and YDEGEE. Trimming stripped 5 bases from V and 7 bases from J, with 12 bases between. CDR3 size: 12 residues. In nucleotides, the CDR3 is TGTGCCAGCAGTACGGGGGTAGGTGAAGCTTTCTTT. Translation: CASSTGVGEAFF.

The V gene is TRBV28, the J gene TRBJ2-3, with TRBD2 matching over 15 bases. CDR3 length: 17 residues. V trimming: 5 bases; J trimming: 5 bases; junction bases outside the gene matches: 8. Per germline, CDR1 MDHEN and CDR2 SYDVKM. In DNA, the CDR3 is TGTGCCAGCAGTCCCCCCGGACTAGCGGGAGGGCTAGATACGCAGTATTTT. It is translated as CASSPPGLAGGLDTQYF.

The chain uses TRBV7-9 and TRBJ2-7; weak D call: TRBD2 (7 bases). CDR1 SEHNR and CDR2 FQNEAQ come from the germline V gene (reference sequence). The V and J ends lost 3 bases and 3 bases respectively, with 21 bases between them. The CDR3 is 17 amino acids. The CDR3 is CASSFEGNGGGLYEQYF. The DNA of the CDR3 is TGTGCCAGCAGCTTTGAGGGGAATGGGGGGGGGCTCTACGAGCAGTACTTC.

The chain uses TRBV5-4 and TRBJ2-5; no definite D call. With 0 bases removed from V and 3 bases from J, the gap between germline ends came to 9 bases. Germline CDR1 and CDR2: SGHNT and YYREEE (reference sequence). The CDR3 is 14 residues long. CDR3 region: CASSLDVKEETQYF. In DNA, the CDR3 is TGTGCCAGCAGCTTGGATGTGAAGGAAGAGACCCAGTACTTC.

J is TRBJ2-1 and V is TRBV28; the D call may be TRBD1 or TRBD2 (6 bases each). Germline V lookup: CDR1 MDHEN, CDR2 SYDVKM. Trimming removed 8 bases at V and 4 bases at J, with 15 bases between. The CDR3 spans 14 residues. The CDR3 nucleotides are TGTGCCAGCTCAGGGGTGCGGGAATACAATGAGCAGTTCTTC. It translates to CASSGVREYNEQFF.

The rearrangement joins TRBV28 to TRBJ1-2; D unresolved. The germline V and J ends were trimmed by 2 bases and 4 bases, with 11 bases remaining between them. CDR1 is MDHEN, CDR2 SYDVKM, per germline. The CDR3 runs 14 residues. The CDR3 here is CASSLPRAAYGYTF. The DNA of the CDR3 is TGTGCCAGCAGTTTACCGCGAGCGGCCTATGGCTACACCTTC.

The rearrangement links TRBV19 to TRBJ2-1; D remains ambiguous. V was shortened by 3 bases and J by 6 bases, with 6 bases between the two germline ends. This CDR3 has 12 residues. Germline V gene sequence: CDR1 LNHDA, CDR2 SQIVND (reference sequence). The CDR3 nucleotides are TGTGCCAGTAGTATCCGGGCCAATGAGCAGTTCTTC. Residues: CASSIRANEQFF. The variable domain in full, with the rest retrieved from reference TRBV19 and TRBJ2-1, is DGGITQSPKYLFRKEGQNVTLSCEQNLNHDAMYWYRQDPGQGLRLIYYSQIVNDFQKGDIAEGYSVSREKKESFPLTVTSAQKNPTAFYLCASSIRANEQFFGPGTRLTVL.

This clone showed up just once. The sample carries other DNA sequences with the same CDR3. The rearrangement uses TRBV7-9 and TRBJ2-7; 11 bases align to TRBD2. Unmatched junction bases numbered 16, after V lost 5 bases and J lost 4 bases. Germline lookup yields CDR1 SEHNR and CDR2 FQNEAQ (reference sequence). The CDR3 spans 18 residues. Here the CDR3 reads CASSGPGLAGGVIYEQYF. The CDR3 DNA follows: TGTGCCAGCAGCGGCCCGGGGCTAGCGGGAGGAGTAATATACGAGCAGTACTTC. Full variable domain (remainder filled in from reference TRBV7-9 and TRBJ2-7): DTGVSQNPRHKITKRGQNVTFRCDPISEHNRLYWYRQTLGQGPEFLTYFQNEAQLEKSRLLSDRFSAERPKGSFSTLEIQRTEQGDSAMYLCASSGPGLAGGVIYEQYFGPGTRLTVT.

This clone was detected once. In DNA, the CDR3 is TGTGCCAGCAGCCAAGGACAGTACCGCACAGATACGCAGTATTTT. Protein sequence: CASSQGQYRTDTQYF. V is TRBV5-5 and J is TRBJ2-3; D possibly corresponds to TRBD1 (6 bases). V lost 4 bases, J lost 1 base, and 13 bases lay in between. The CDR3 extends over 15 amino acids. Germline CDR1 reads SGHKS; CDR2 reads YYEKEE (reference sequence).

The chain is built from TRBV6-5 and TRBJ2-1; perhaps TRBD1 as D (6 bases). The V gene's germline CDR1 is MNHEY and CDR2 SVGAGI. This CDR3 is 16 amino acids long. Trimming removed 1 base at V and 2 bases at J, with 12 bases between. As DNA, the CDR3 is TGTGCCAGCAGTTACTTGACAGGAGCGGCCTACAATGAGCAGTTCTTC. Translated: CASSYLTGAAYNEQFF.

This clone was picked up one time. This chain uses TRBV5-1 with TRBJ2-1; 10 nucleotides line up with TRBD1. Germline V gene sequence: CDR1 SGHRS, CDR2 YFSETQ. With V trimmed by 1 base and J by 6 bases, 13 bases remained unmatched. The CDR3 loop spans 18 amino acids. CDR3 protein: CASSLWPRDRGSINEQFF. The DNA of the CDR3 is TGCGCCAGCAGCTTGTGGCCCCGGGACAGGGGATCTATCAATGAGCAGTTCTTC.

The rearrangement joins TRBV4-1 to TRBJ2-2, with D perhaps being TRBD1 or TRBD2 (5 bases each). CDR1 MGHRA and CDR2 YSYEKL come from the germline V gene. V lost 4 bases and J lost 5, with 14 bases in between. The CDR3 is 15 amino acids. CDR3 region: CASSPSGSRTGELFF. DNA of the CDR3: TGCGCCAGCAGCCCTTCAGGGAGCCGGACCGGGGAGCTGTTTTTT.

The chain links TRBV28 to TRBJ1-5; 8 bases line up with TRBD1. The CDR3 spans 15 residues. Germline V gives CDR1 MDHEN, CDR2 SYDVKM. V was clipped by 5 bases and J by 6 bases; unmatched bases: 9. CDR3 bases: TGTGCCAGCAGTCGGGAACAGGGGGGAGTTCAGCCCCAGCATTTT. Its protein is CASSREQGGVQPQHF.

V gene TRBV21-1 combines with J gene TRBJ2-5; the table's D call TRBD2 went unverified against the DNA. Judging by the DNA end, TRBJ2-7 fits better; the J call may be wrong. TRBV21-1 is shown as a pseudogene. The CDR3 runs 16 residues. The DNA for the CDR3 is TGTGCCAGCAGCCCCCAGACCAGCGGGAGCTCCTACGAGCAGTACTTC. It encodes CASSPQTSGSSYEQYF.

The rearrangement links TRBV20-1 to TRBJ1-1; D unclear. The CDR3 totals 11 residues. V was shortened by 3 bases and J by 3 bases, with 5 bases between the two germline ends. Germline-derived CDR1 and CDR2 are DFQATT and SNEGSKA (reference sequence). CDR3 in amino acids: CSASSYTEAFF. Written as DNA, the CDR3 is TGCAGTGCTAGTTCGTACACTGAAGCTTTCTTT.